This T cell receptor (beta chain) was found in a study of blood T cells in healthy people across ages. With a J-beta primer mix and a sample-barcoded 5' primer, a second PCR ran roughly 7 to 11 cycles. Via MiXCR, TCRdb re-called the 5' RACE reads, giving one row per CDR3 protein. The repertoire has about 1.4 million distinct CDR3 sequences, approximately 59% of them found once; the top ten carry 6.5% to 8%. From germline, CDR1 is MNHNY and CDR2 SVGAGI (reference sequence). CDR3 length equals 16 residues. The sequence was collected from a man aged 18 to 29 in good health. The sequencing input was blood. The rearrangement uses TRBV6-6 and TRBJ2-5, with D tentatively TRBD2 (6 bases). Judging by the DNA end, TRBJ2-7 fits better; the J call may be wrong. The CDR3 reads CASGPPGGTPRLEQYF. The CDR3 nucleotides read TGTGCCAGCGGCCCTCCAGGCGGGACGCCGCGGCTCGAGCAGTACTTC.